The sequence of this TCR beta chain was determined in a study of T cell changes during pregnancy in multiple sclerosis. Losses at the gene ends were 4 bases for V and 7 bases for J; bases not matched to a gene: 5. Germline V gives CDR1 SGHAT, CDR2 FQDESV (reference sequence). The CDR3 extends over 14 amino acids. Only in-frame clones appear in the TCRdb table, and some are missing; sequencing was by immunoSEQ multiplex PCR. This table holds 79,000 or so clones, around 90% found once. The rearrangement links TRBV11-1 to TRBJ1-4; 8 bases are a match to TRBD1. The sample in question was peripheral blood, obtained in the first trimester of pregnancy. This clonotype was sampled from a female donor in good health, enrolled as a control in a pregnancy study. The CDR3 reads CASSSGQGSEKLFF. The CDR3 bases are TGTGCCAGCAGCTCCGGACAGGGTAGTGAAAAACTGTTTTTT.